This record concerns one T cell receptor (beta chain) sequence. This entry comes from a study of OX40 agonist ivuxolimab in advanced cancers. The wider study: In this cohort, patients received ivuxolimab, an agonistic anti-OX40 (CD134) antibody.

Assay used: immunoSEQ multiplex PCR; TCRdb lists only in-frame clones, some missing. The table includes more than 50,000 clones, just over 90% detected once. CDR1 and CDR2 (germline): SQVTM, ANQGSEA. This CDR3 is 16 amino acids long. J gave up 5 bases and V 0 bases, and 9 bases lay outside the gene matches. This clonotype was obtained from an adult with an advanced solid tumor such as melanoma, head and neck, liver or kidney cancer. The sequenced sample was CD4+ or CD8+ T cells sorted from blood, obtained in a trial of the OX40 agonist ivuxolimab. The chain employs TRBV29-1 and TRBJ2-1, with TRBD2 identical over 8 bases. The CDR3 sequence is CSVEDLVSGGDNEQFF. CDR3 bases: TGCAGCGTTGAAGATCTAGTAAGCGGGGGAGACAATGAGCAGTTCTTC.